Listed below are T cell receptor beta chains from one sample, sequenced in a study of OX40 agonist ivuxolimab in advanced cancers. Method: immunoSEQ multiplex PCR; TCRdb's copy keeps in-frame clones and lacks some. Of fewer than 80,000 clones detected, approximately 83% appear once; the ten largest clones hold more than 0.6%. Material: CD4+ or CD8+ T cells sorted from blood, obtained in a trial of the OX40 agonist ivuxolimab. The source of these receptors is an adult with an advanced solid tumor such as melanoma, head and neck, liver or kidney cancer. The CDR3 runs from the conserved cysteine through the conserved F or W. The order of the fields is CDR3 DNA, CDR3 protein, clone size, J gene, V gene, D gene. A D gene is named only where the DNA matches it firmly. Not all rows give a size; the values are once, few, many and, for expanded clones, a class.

CDR3nt: TGTGCCAGCGCTGCGGGGGTGAACACTGAAGCTTTCTTT
CDR3aa: CASAAGVNTEAFF
abundance: -
j_gene: TRBJ1-1
v_gene: TRBV11-2
d_gene: -

CDR3nt: TGTGCCAGCAGTCCTATTAACTATGGCTACACCTTC
CDR3aa: CASSPINYGYTF
abundance: -
j_gene: TRBJ1-2
v_gene: TRBV2
d_gene: -

CDR3nt: TGTGCCAGCTCACCACCGGGACAGCCGAACACTGAAGCTTTCTTT
CDR3aa: CASSPPGQPNTEAFF
abundance: -
j_gene: TRBJ1-1
v_gene: TRBV18
d_gene: TRBD1

CDR3nt: TGTGCCAGCAGCCAAGAGGGCGGCTACACTGAAGCTTTCTTT
CDR3aa: CASSQEGGYTEAFF
abundance: few
j_gene: TRBJ1-1
v_gene: TRBV14
d_gene: -

CDR3nt: TGCGCCAGCAGCTTGGACGGGGAGGAGGGCACAGATACGCAGTATTTT
CDR3aa: CASSLDGEEGTDTQYF
abundance: -
j_gene: TRBJ2-3
v_gene: TRBV5-1
d_gene: -

CDR3nt: TGTGCCAGCAGCTTATGGGGCAGGAGAATGAACACTGAAGCTTTCTTT
CDR3aa: CASSLWGRRMNTEAFF
abundance: -
j_gene: TRBJ1-1
v_gene: TRBV11-2
d_gene: -

CDR3nt: TGTGCCAGCAGCCGAGCGGGGGGCTACGACAATGAGCAGTTCTTC
CDR3aa: CASSRAGGYDNEQFF
abundance: -
j_gene: TRBJ2-1
v_gene: TRBV7-2
d_gene: TRBD2

CDR3nt: TGTGCCAGCACCTTTAACACTGAAGCTTTCTTT
CDR3aa: CASTFNTEAFF
abundance: -
j_gene: TRBJ1-1
v_gene: TRBV6-5
d_gene: -

CDR3nt: TGTGCCAGCAGCTTGGGGGGACTAGCAGTGGGCTACAATGAGCAGTTCTTC
CDR3aa: CASSLGGLAVGYNEQFF
abundance: once
j_gene: TRBJ2-1
v_gene: TRBV5-6
d_gene: TRBD2

CDR3nt: TGTGCCAGCAGTCTATACACAGGGGTCCACGAGCAGTACTTC
CDR3aa: CASSLYTGVHEQYF
abundance: -
j_gene: TRBJ2-7
v_gene: TRBV28
d_gene: TRBD1

CDR3nt: TGTGCCAGCAGCTTTTCGGACACTGAAGCTTTCTTT
CDR3aa: CASSFSDTEAFF
abundance: -
j_gene: TRBJ1-1
v_gene: TRBV7-9
d_gene: -

CDR3nt: TGTGCCAGTAGTATAGATACCTCCAGGCTCGGTCAGCCCCAGCATTTT
CDR3aa: CASSIDTSRLGQPQHF
abundance: once
j_gene: TRBJ1-5
v_gene: TRBV19
d_gene: -

CDR3nt: TGTGCCAGCTCACCAAAATCGACAGGGGGCTATCAGCCCCAGCATTTT
CDR3aa: CASSPKSTGGYQPQHF
abundance: -
j_gene: TRBJ1-5
v_gene: TRBV18
d_gene: TRBD1

CDR3nt: TGCAGCGCTCAGACAGGGGGAAATTACGAGCAGTACTTC
CDR3aa: CSAQTGGNYEQYF
abundance: -
j_gene: TRBJ2-7
v_gene: TRBV29-1
d_gene: TRBD1

CDR3nt: TGTGCCAGCAGCTTAGATCCCGGGACTACTGAAGCTTTCTTT
CDR3aa: CASSLDPGTTEAFF
abundance: few
j_gene: TRBJ1-1
v_gene: TRBV11-2
d_gene: -

CDR3nt: TGTGCCAGCAGCCAGAATACGAGGAACACTGAAGCTTTCTTT
CDR3aa: CASSQNTRNTEAFF
abundance: -
j_gene: TRBJ1-1
v_gene: TRBV5-4
d_gene: -

CDR3nt: TGCAGCGTCGGTCTGGGAACGGGAGAGACCCAGTACTTC
CDR3aa: CSVGLGTGETQYF
abundance: once
j_gene: TRBJ2-5
v_gene: TRBV29-1
d_gene: -

CDR3nt: TGTGCCGGAAACCGGGACAGGACCTATGGCTACACCTTC
CDR3aa: CAGNRDRTYGYTF
abundance: -
j_gene: TRBJ1-2
v_gene: TRBV6-1
d_gene: TRBD1

CDR3nt: TGTGCCAGCAGCCAAGATGCGGGGCAAGGGGAGACCCAGTACTTC
CDR3aa: CASSQDAGQGETQYF
abundance: -
j_gene: TRBJ2-5
v_gene: TRBV4-2
d_gene: -

CDR3nt: TGTGCCAGCAGCTCCCCTAGGGGGGCCTATGGCTACACCTTC
CDR3aa: CASSSPRGAYGYTF
abundance: few
j_gene: TRBJ1-2
v_gene: TRBV5-4
d_gene: -

CDR3nt: TGTGCCAGCAGCTTAGGGATTGACAGGGGAAGGGGCTACACCTTC
CDR3aa: CASSLGIDRGRGYTF
abundance: -
j_gene: TRBJ1-2
v_gene: TRBV7-2
d_gene: TRBD1

CDR3nt: TGTGCTAGTGGTTTGGGGGAACAGGGGGCGGTCGAGCAGTACTTC
CDR3aa: CASGLGEQGAVEQYF
abundance: -
j_gene: TRBJ2-7
v_gene: TRBV12-5
d_gene: TRBD1

CDR3nt: TGTGCCAGCACCGCGGGCCGGTCGAATGAGCAGTTCTTC
CDR3aa: CASTAGRSNEQFF
abundance: -
j_gene: TRBJ2-1
v_gene: TRBV28
d_gene: -

CDR3nt: TGTGCCAGCAGCCCGACAGTGGACAGCTCTGGAAACACAATATATTTT
CDR3aa: CASSPTVDSSGNTIYF
abundance: -
j_gene: TRBJ1-3
v_gene: TRBV9
d_gene: -

CDR3nt: TGTGCCAGTAGTAACGTAGGGGGCAGATGGACCGGGGAGCTGTTTTTT
CDR3aa: CASSNVGGRWTGELFF
abundance: few
j_gene: TRBJ2-2
v_gene: TRBV19
d_gene: TRBD1

CDR3nt: TGTGCCATGGCGGGGGGGGATGGCTACACCTTC
CDR3aa: CAMAGGDGYTF
abundance: -
j_gene: TRBJ1-2
v_gene: TRBV10-3
d_gene: -

CDR3nt: TGCGCCAGCAGCTTGGTTGTTAGCGGGGATACAGATACGCAGTATTTT
CDR3aa: CASSLVVSGDTDTQYF
abundance: -
j_gene: TRBJ2-3
v_gene: TRBV5-1
d_gene: TRBD2

CDR3nt: TGTGCCAGCAAGGAGCGGGGGGGTAGCACCGGGGAGCTGTTTTTT
CDR3aa: CASKERGGSTGELFF
abundance: -
j_gene: TRBJ2-2
v_gene: TRBV2
d_gene: TRBD2

CDR3nt: TGCGCCAGCAGCTTGGCTACAGGGGCCGCGGATCCGAAGTTCTTC
CDR3aa: CASSLATGAADPKFF
abundance: -
j_gene: TRBJ2-1
v_gene: TRBV5-1
d_gene: TRBD1

CDR3nt: TGTGCCAGCAGTACAGGAGAGAACACTGAAGCTTTCTTT
CDR3aa: CASSTGENTEAFF
abundance: -
j_gene: TRBJ1-1
v_gene: TRBV6-6
d_gene: -

CDR3nt: TGTGCCAGCAGCCCTACTCCACAGGGCCTGAACACTGAAGCTTTCTTT
CDR3aa: CASSPTPQGLNTEAFF
abundance: -
j_gene: TRBJ1-1
v_gene: TRBV7-6
d_gene: -

CDR3nt: TGTGCCAGCAGCCAAGATCCGGTCTTTAATGGCTACACCTTC
CDR3aa: CASSQDPVFNGYTF
abundance: few
j_gene: TRBJ1-2
v_gene: TRBV4-2
d_gene: -

CDR3nt: TGTGCCAGTCAGGGGCCGGTTTACGAGCAGTACTTC
CDR3aa: CASQGPVYEQYF
abundance: -
j_gene: TRBJ2-7
v_gene: TRBV19
d_gene: -

CDR3nt: TGTGCCAGCAGCGCCTGGCCTGGGAGAGATTATGGCTACACCTTC
CDR3aa: CASSAWPGRDYGYTF
abundance: -
j_gene: TRBJ1-2
v_gene: TRBV9
d_gene: -

CDR3nt: TGTGCCATCAGTGAGGGGACTGGTAACACCGGGGAGCTGTTTTTT
CDR3aa: CAISEGTGNTGELFF
abundance: -
j_gene: TRBJ2-2
v_gene: TRBV10-3
d_gene: -

CDR3nt: TGTGCCAGTAGTCGAACCAGGGCTCTACAGCCCCAGCATTTT
CDR3aa: CASSRTRALQPQHF
abundance: once
j_gene: TRBJ1-5
v_gene: TRBV19
d_gene: -

CDR3nt: TGTGCCATCAGCCCGGGACAGGGAAGGGGGACCCAGTACTTC
CDR3aa: CAISPGQGRGTQYF
abundance: -
j_gene: TRBJ2-5
v_gene: TRBV10-3
d_gene: TRBD1

CDR3nt: TGTGCCTGGGGAGACGAAGGCTACGAGCAGTACTTC
CDR3aa: CAWGDEGYEQYF
abundance: -
j_gene: TRBJ2-7
v_gene: TRBV30
d_gene: -

CDR3nt: TGTGCCAGCAGTGAAGCGCTAACTAGCGGAGCCTACGAGCAGTACTTC
CDR3aa: CASSEALTSGAYEQYF
abundance: -
j_gene: TRBJ2-7
v_gene: TRBV2
d_gene: TRBD2

CDR3nt: TGTGCCAGCAGCTTGGGATCTAGCGGGGGATGGGAGACCCAGTACTTC
CDR3aa: CASSLGSSGGWETQYF
abundance: few
j_gene: TRBJ2-5
v_gene: TRBV7-2
d_gene: TRBD2

CDR3nt: TGTGCCAGCAGTGTGGGACAGCCCACCTCACCCCTCCACTTT
CDR3aa: CASSVGQPTSPLHF
abundance: few
j_gene: TRBJ1-6
v_gene: TRBV2
d_gene: TRBD1

CDR3nt: TGTGCCAGTAGTATCGTGGGACAGGGGGCCTTGCAGCCCCAGCATTTT
CDR3aa: CASSIVGQGALQPQHF
abundance: -
j_gene: TRBJ1-5
v_gene: TRBV19
d_gene: TRBD1

CDR3nt: TGTGCCAGCAGCGCCGGGGCCGGGACAGGGCCCGAGACCCAGTACTTC
CDR3aa: CASSAGAGTGPETQYF
abundance: once
j_gene: TRBJ2-5
v_gene: TRBV7-2
d_gene: TRBD1

CDR3nt: TGTGCCAGCAGCCTAGGGGGCACCATATATTTT
CDR3aa: CASSLGGTIYF
abundance: -
j_gene: TRBJ1-3
v_gene: TRBV6-5
d_gene: -

CDR3nt: TGTGCCAGCAGCTTATCAGGGCCCGTAGGCTATGGCTACACCTTC
CDR3aa: CASSLSGPVGYGYTF
abundance: -
j_gene: TRBJ1-2
v_gene: TRBV7-8
d_gene: -

CDR3nt: TGTGCCAGCAGCCCCCTGGGCAGGGTGCAGGAGACCCAGTACTTC
CDR3aa: CASSPLGRVQETQYF
abundance: -
j_gene: TRBJ2-5
v_gene: TRBV11-2
d_gene: -

CDR3nt: TGTGCCAGCAGCTTGGAGGACAGGGCCCAGCATTTT
CDR3aa: CASSLEDRAQHF
abundance: once
j_gene: TRBJ1-5
v_gene: TRBV7-9
d_gene: TRBD1

CDR3nt: TGTGCCAGCAGCCCCCCCAGCGGGGTCATTCAGTACTTC
CDR3aa: CASSPPSGVIQYF
abundance: -
j_gene: TRBJ2-4
v_gene: TRBV7-2
d_gene: TRBD2

CDR3nt: TGTGCCAGCAGTTCCCAGGGGAAGGAGACCCAGTACTTC
CDR3aa: CASSSQGKETQYF
abundance: -
j_gene: TRBJ2-5
v_gene: TRBV6-5
d_gene: -

CDR3nt: TGTGCCAGCAGCTTCCAGGGGAGCTCCTACGAGCAGTACTTC
CDR3aa: CASSFQGSSYEQYF
abundance: -
j_gene: TRBJ2-7
v_gene: TRBV7-9
d_gene: -

CDR3nt: TGTGCCAGTAGCCTAAGGGGGGAGACCCAGTACTTC
CDR3aa: CASSLRGETQYF
abundance: -
j_gene: TRBJ2-5
v_gene: TRBV19
d_gene: -

CDR3nt: TGCGCCAGCAGCTTGTTGACGGGGAACACTGAAGCTTTCTTT
CDR3aa: CASSLLTGNTEAFF
abundance: -
j_gene: TRBJ1-1
v_gene: TRBV5-1
d_gene: -

CDR3nt: TGTGCCAGCAGCTTATACGGCGGGGAAGCTTTCTTT
CDR3aa: CASSLYGGEAFF
abundance: few
j_gene: TRBJ1-1
v_gene: TRBV7-2
d_gene: -

CDR3nt: TGTGCCAGCAGCCCACTAGCGGGGCCCTTAGATGAGCAGTTCTTC
CDR3aa: CASSPLAGPLDEQFF
abundance: -
j_gene: TRBJ2-1
v_gene: TRBV7-9
d_gene: TRBD2